The T cell receptor beta chain under discussion was sequenced for a study of OX40 agonist ivuxolimab in advanced cancers. CDR3 length: 11 amino acids. The V end was cut by 3 bases, the J end by 5 bases, with 3 bases between. The germline CDR1 and CDR2 sequences are LNHDA and SQIVND (reference sequence). Some clones are missing from TCRdb's copy, which holds only in-frame ones; the method was immunoSEQ multiplex PCR. The sample contains tens of thousands of clones, 84% of which appear only once. The sequences come from CD4+ or CD8+ T cells sorted from blood, collected in a trial of the OX40 agonist ivuxolimab. The chain joins TRBV19 to TRBJ2-3; D ambiguous. This sequence originates from an adult with an advanced solid tumor such as melanoma, head and neck, liver or kidney cancer. The DNA for the CDR3 is TGTGCCAGTAGTATTAAAGATACGCAGTATTTT. Translation: CASSIKDTQYF.